This TCR beta chain was identified during a study of T-cell memory formation after mild COVID-19. Study-level background: Each donor largely had its own TCR clusters. General study points: Whether second-wave clones peaking at day 37 were SARS-CoV-2 specific went unconfirmed.

TCRdb passed the 5' RACE reads through MiXCR, listing each CDR3 protein once. This sample has about 350,000 distinct CDR3 sequences; about 13% occur once, and the top ten carry 22%. A note on this clonotype: Its specificity is unknown.

Germline CDR1 reads SGHTA; CDR2 reads FQGNSA. The CDR3 sequence is 15 residues long. V was clipped by 3 bases and J by 3 bases; unmatched bases: 7. This rearrangement joins TRBV7-2 to TRBJ2-7; 8 positions match TRBD1. This sequence was found in a man younger than 35 who had mild COVID-19 (a few samples of this study predate the infection). Cell type and time point are not known. Sequencing was carried out using PBMCs or a T cell subset sorted from them (not recorded which). The CDR3 spells CASSLGDRNFYEQYF. CDR3 bases: TGTGCCAGCAGCTTGGGGGACAGGAACTTCTACGAGCAGTACTTC.